These 17 T cell receptor beta chains were sequenced from one sample in a study of regulatory T cells in long-lasting Graves disease. Sample time point: newly diagnosed GD, antithyroid drugs for less than 3 months. The TCR library was made from RNA that had been extracted from PBMCs in TRIzol. CDR3 regions were amplified by Arm-PCR using iRepertoire HTBI primers to build TCR beta libraries. MiXCR, run by TCRdb on the multiplex PCR reads, gives a single entry per CDR3 protein. The sample carries about 240,000 distinct CDR3 sequences, 20% recorded once. Sequences were derived from peripheral blood mononuclear cells (PBMCs), sampled at new diagnosis, from a patient treated with antithyroid drugs. These receptor sequences come from a female donor with Graves disease.

The gene calls are TRBV7-2 and TRBJ1-1; D call uncertain. The CDR3 covers 16 residues. Germline V gene sequence: CDR1 SGHTA, CDR2 FQGNSA. Trimming removed 5 bases at V and 1 base at J, with 17 bases between. The CDR3 protein is CASSRRTDGWNTEAFF. The CDR3 bases are TGTGCCAGCAGCCGCAGGACTGACGGCTGGAACACTGAAGCTTTCTTT.

This clonotype was found many times. V is TRBV28 and J is TRBJ2-1; 7 bases match TRBD2. The CDR3 contains 15 residues. The ends lost 5 bases at V and 8 bases at J; junction bases unmatched: 12. CDR1 MDHEN and CDR2 SYDVKM come from the germline V gene. In DNA, the CDR3 is TGTGCCAGCAGTGCGCATCGCGGGGGAAGCGATGAGCAGTTCTTC. Translated, it gives CASSAHRGGSDEQFF.

This rearrangement joins TRBV19 to TRBJ1-6; D is perhaps TRBD1 (5 bases). The germline CDR1 and CDR2 sequences are LNHDA and SQIVND (reference sequence). V shed 5 bases and J shed 6 bases, with 20 bases lying between them. CDR3 length: 17 amino acids. The CDR3 DNA is TGTGCCAGTAGTGGGGGACGGAGAAACGCGGGTAATTCACCCCTCCACTTT. Residues: CASSGGRRNAGNSPLHF.

At least ten counts were recorded for this clonotype. The chain joins TRBV6-2 or TRBV6-3 to TRBJ1-1; 8 positions match TRBD1. From germline, CDR1 is MNHEY and CDR2 SVGEGT. Trimming cost V 10 bases and J 6 bases; bases outside gene matches: 7. CDR3 length: 12 amino acids. CDR3 nucleotide sequence: TGTGCCACCAGGACAGGGCTTTCTGAAGCTTTCTTT. This sequence encodes CATRTGLSEAFF.

The V and J genes are TRBV28 and TRBJ2-3, with 8 nucleotides matching TRBD1. Trimming at V came to 5 bases and at J to 1 base, leaving 23 bases not matched to a gene. Germline loops: CDR1 MDHEN, CDR2 SYDVKM. This CDR3 spans 21 amino acids. The DNA for the CDR3 is TGTGCCAGCAGTCCGGACGACAGGGGCGGACCTGGAGCGGGCGGCACAGATACGCAGTATTTT. This encodes CASSPDDRGGPGAGGTDTQYF.

Ten or more counts support this clonotype. The chain employs TRBV10-3 and TRBJ2-5, with TRBD2 matching 11 bases. V lost 2 bases and J lost 5; bases outside the gene matches: 1. Per germline, CDR1 ENHRY and CDR2 SYGVKD. The CDR3 extends over 14 amino acids. CDR3 DNA sequence: TGTGCCATCAGTGAGACTAGCGGGAGTGAGACCCAGTACTTC. Translating gives CAISETSGSETQYF.

This clonotype was detected many times. This chain joins TRBV6-5 and TRBJ2-5; TRBD2 matches at 10 bases. Germline loops: CDR1 MNHEY, CDR2 SVGAGI. The CDR3 totals 16 residues. V was clipped by 4 bases and J by 5 bases; unmatched bases: 10. In DNA, the CDR3 is TGTGCCAGCAGTTCGACTAGCGGGTGGAGCGGGGAGACCCAGTACTTC. As protein: CASSSTSGWSGETQYF.

There are many counts of this clonotype. This chain links TRBV11-1 with TRBJ2-3, with 13 positions matching TRBD2. CDR1 and CDR2 (germline): SGHAT, FQDESV (reference sequence). The CDR3 loop spans 17 amino acids. V lost 5 bases and J lost 3; bases outside the gene matches: 8. CDR3 in amino acids: CASSLRTSGRGTDTQYF. CDR3 coding DNA: TGTGCCAGCAGCCTGCGGACTAGCGGGAGAGGGACAGATACGCAGTATTTT.

In this sample, this clonotype turned up many times. The rearrangement uses TRBV27 and TRBJ2-1; D is perhaps TRBD1 (6 bases). The CDR3 loop spans 12 amino acids. Per germline, CDR1 MNHEY and CDR2 SMNVEV (reference sequence). Trimming removed 7 bases from V and 6 bases from J, with 10 bases in between. The CDR3, as DNA: TGTGCCAGCACAAACAGGGTCAATGAGCAGTTCTTC. This translates into CASTNRVNEQFF.

This clonotype was recorded at least ten times. The chain has TRBV27 and TRBJ1-5; 8 bases align to TRBD1. CDR1 MNHEY and CDR2 SMNVEV come from the germline V gene (reference sequence). Trimming removed 5 bases from V and 3 bases from J; junction bases left unmatched: 6. The CDR3 consists of 15 residues. CDR3 protein: CASSRQGRNNQPQHF. Written as DNA, the CDR3 is TGTGCCAGCAGTCGACAGGGGAGAAACAATCAGCCCCAGCATTTT.

This clonotype came up a few times. A far larger clone differs by one base, so this is likely a read error. The chain carries TRBV11-2 and TRBJ2-3, with 12 positions matching TRBD2. Germline values: CDR1 SGHAT, CDR2 FQNNGV. Germline trimming cut 8 bases from V and 3 bases from J; bases unmatched to any gene: 9. The CDR3 loop spans 16 amino acids. DNA for the CDR3: TGTGCCAGCGGCCTCCTAGCGGGGGGGCCGACAGATACGCAGTATTTT. It specifies CASGLLAGGPTDTQYF.

At least ten counts were recorded for this clonotype. The genes are TRBV5-1 and TRBJ2-3; TRBD2 agrees at 7 bases. The germline V gene encodes CDR1 SGHRS and CDR2 YFSETQ. With V trimmed by 0 bases and J by 0 bases, 1 base remained unmatched. This CDR3 spans 15 amino acids. This CDR3 reads CASSLGGGSTDTQYF. In DNA form, the CDR3 reads TGCGCCAGCAGCTTGGGGGGGGGTAGCACAGATACGCAGTATTTT.

In this sample, this clonotype turned up many times. This chain uses TRBV12-3 or TRBV12-4 with TRBJ2-5; no firm D call. The CDR3 spans 13 residues. The V gene lost 7 bases and the J gene lost 0 bases, with 9 bases spanning the gap. CDR3 in amino acids: CASTYRYQETQYF. In DNA, the CDR3 is TGTGCCAGCACTTACCGGTACCAAGAGACCCAGTACTTC.

This clonotype showed up many times. The V and J genes are TRBV5-5 and TRBJ2-5; 10 bases fit TRBD2. This CDR3 comprises 19 residues. V lost 0 bases to trimming and J lost 5 bases; unmatched junction nucleotides: 16. Germline loops: CDR1 SGHKS, CDR2 YYEKEE (reference sequence). CDR3 sequence reads: CASSLGLAGALGGFETQYF. The CDR3 DNA reads TGTGCCAGCAGCTTGGGGCTAGCGGGAGCCCTCGGAGGTTTTGAGACCCAGTACTTC. The full variable domain, its missing parts supplied by reference TRBV5-5 and TRBJ2-5, is DAGVTQSPTHLIKTRGQQVTLRCSPISGHKSVSWYQQVLGQGPQFIFQYYEKEERGRGNFPDRFSARQFPNYSSELNVNALLLGDSALYLCASSLGLAGALGGFETQYFGPGTRLLVL.

This clonotype was counted many times. The chain is built from TRBV20-1 and TRBJ1-6, with D perhaps matching TRBD1 (5 bases). The ends were cut back, 4 bases at V and 8 bases at J, with 12 bases in the middle. The length of the CDR3 is 13 residues. The germline V gene encodes CDR1 DFQATT and CDR2 SNEGSKA (reference sequence). CDR3 nucleotides: TGCAGTGCTAATGGGCAGGGAGATTCACCCCTCCACTTT. Protein product: CSANGQGDSPLHF.

The table lists this clonotype with many counts. V and J are TRBV5-5 and TRBJ1-1, with D maybe TRBD1 (5 bases). V was clipped by 2 bases and J by 1 base, with 9 bases between them. Looked up from germline, CDR1 is SGHKS and CDR2 is YYEKEE (reference sequence). CDR3 length: 14 residues. DNA for the CDR3: TGTGCCAGCAGCTTAGGGGACGGGAACACTGAAGCTTTCTTT. It translates to CASSLGDGNTEAFF.

This chain connects TRBV2 to TRBJ2-3; weak D call: TRBD2 (5 bases). The ends were cut back, 8 bases at V and 0 bases at J, with 9 bases in the middle. In germline, CDR1 is SNHLY, CDR2 FYNNEI. This CDR3 has 13 amino acids. In DNA form, the CDR3 reads TGTGCCAGCGGAGGCGGTAGCACAGATACGCAGTATTTT. Translation: CASGGGSTDTQYF. Based on the CDR3 plus reference TRBV2 and TRBJ2-3, the full variable domain is EPEVTQTPSHQVTQMGQEVILRCVPISNHLYFYWYRQILGQKVEFLVSFYNNEISEKSEIFDDQFSVERPDGSNFTLKIRSTKLEDSAMYFCASGGGSTDTQYFGPGTRLTVL.